This T cell receptor beta chain is from a study of cytomegalovirus exposure and HLA in healthy donors. Notes on the study in general: In a later analysis, around 18,000 TCR beta sequences were associated with HLA alleles at 0.05 false discovery rate. Apart from CMV serostatus, no immune exposure information was available. In vitro assays verified that a few CMV-associated chains recognized CMV antigens specifically.

The PCR contained 60 Vbeta and 13 Jbeta primers. TCRdb's copy holds only in-frame clones and misses some; the assay was immunoSEQ multiplex PCR. The sample lists about 140,000 clones, over 65% occurring once. Comments on this clone: Antigen specificity is unknown.

J gave up 5 bases and V 6 bases, and 4 bases lay outside the gene matches. This CDR3 has 14 amino acids. CDR1 MNHEY and CDR2 SVGAGI come from the germline V gene. The clonotype comes from a woman aged 25 to 39 in good health and CMV-seronegative. Input material: PBMCs. The chain links TRBV6-5 to TRBJ1-5, with 10 bases that match TRBD1. The CDR3 nucleotides are TGTGCCAGCAGCCTAGGACAGGGGGATCAGCCCCAGCATTTT. Protein sequence: CASSLGQGDQPQHF.